Given below is one TCR beta chain in context. Antigen: not known. Only in-frame clones appear in the TCRdb table, and some are missing; sequencing was by immunoSEQ multiplex PCR. The table records roughly 2.1 million clones, more than 85% of them present only once. This sample was included in a study of shared clonotypes between healthy human individuals. About the study: Donors had three CD4 naive, three CD4 memory, two CD8 naive and one CD8 memory plate apiece.

CD8 cells classed as naive were CD45RO-negative and positively selected for CCR7, excluding terminally differentiated effector memory CD45RA+ cells. The ends were cut back, 3 bases at V and 7 bases at J, with 15 bases in the middle. The CDR3 is 15 residues long. Germline V gene sequence: CDR1 MDHEN, CDR2 SYDVKM. Study-wide findings and caveats: Clonotypes which were not shared had lower generation probabilities than clonotypes that all four donors shared.

This TCR was recovered from a man between 18 and 35 years old in good health. Some clones in this sample may be carry-over from other donors' samples. V and J are TRBV28 and TRBJ1-4; D may be TRBD1 (6 bases). The sequencing sample was made of naive CD8+ T cells from PBMCs. The chain's CDR3 is CASSFGGGRVEKLFF. The CDR3 DNA sequence: TGTGCCAGCAGTTTCGGTGGGGGCAGGGTTGAAAAACTGTTTTTT.